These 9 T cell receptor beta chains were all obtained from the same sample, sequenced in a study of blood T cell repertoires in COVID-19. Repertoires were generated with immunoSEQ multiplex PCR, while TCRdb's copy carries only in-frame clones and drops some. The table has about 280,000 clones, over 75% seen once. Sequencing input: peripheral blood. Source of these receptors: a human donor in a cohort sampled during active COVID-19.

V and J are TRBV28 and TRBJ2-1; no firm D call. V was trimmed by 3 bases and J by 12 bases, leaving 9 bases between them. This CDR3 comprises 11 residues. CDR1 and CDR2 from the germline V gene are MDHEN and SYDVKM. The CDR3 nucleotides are TGTGCCAGCAGTTTTGTGTCCGGGCAGTTCTTC. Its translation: CASSFVSGQFF.

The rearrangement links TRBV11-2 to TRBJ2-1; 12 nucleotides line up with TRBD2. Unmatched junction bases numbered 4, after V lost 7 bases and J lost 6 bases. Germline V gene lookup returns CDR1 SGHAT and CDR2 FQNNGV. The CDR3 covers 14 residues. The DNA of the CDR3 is TGTGCCAGCACCCTAGCGGGAGGGCCCAATGAGCAGTTCTTC. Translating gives CASTLAGGPNEQFF.

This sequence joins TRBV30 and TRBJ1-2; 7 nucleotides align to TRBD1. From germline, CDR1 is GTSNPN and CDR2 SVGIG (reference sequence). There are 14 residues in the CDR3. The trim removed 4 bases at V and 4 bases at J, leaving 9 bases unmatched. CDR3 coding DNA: TGTGCCTGGACCGGGACAGCTCTTTCCTATGGCTACACCTTC. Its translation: CAWTGTALSYGYTF.

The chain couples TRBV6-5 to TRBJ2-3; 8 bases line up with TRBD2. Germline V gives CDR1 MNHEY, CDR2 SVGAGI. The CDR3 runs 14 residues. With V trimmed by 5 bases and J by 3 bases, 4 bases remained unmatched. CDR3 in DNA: TGTGCCAGCAGTCGACTAGCGAAAACAGATACGCAGTATTTT. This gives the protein CASSRLAKTDTQYF.

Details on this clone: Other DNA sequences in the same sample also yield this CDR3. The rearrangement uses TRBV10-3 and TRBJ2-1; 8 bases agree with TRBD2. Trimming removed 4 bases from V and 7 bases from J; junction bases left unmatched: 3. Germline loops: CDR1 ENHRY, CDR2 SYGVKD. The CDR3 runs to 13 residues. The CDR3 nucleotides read TGTGCCATCAGTGTCCCGGGGGGGAATGAGCAGTTCTTC. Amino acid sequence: CAISVPGGNEQFF.

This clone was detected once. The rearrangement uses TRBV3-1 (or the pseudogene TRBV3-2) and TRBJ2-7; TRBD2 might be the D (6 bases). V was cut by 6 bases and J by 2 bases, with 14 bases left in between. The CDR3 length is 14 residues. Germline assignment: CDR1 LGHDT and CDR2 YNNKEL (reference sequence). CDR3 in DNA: TGTGCCAGCAGTACGAGTAGCGGAACCTACGAGCAGTACTTC. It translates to CASSTSSGTYEQYF.

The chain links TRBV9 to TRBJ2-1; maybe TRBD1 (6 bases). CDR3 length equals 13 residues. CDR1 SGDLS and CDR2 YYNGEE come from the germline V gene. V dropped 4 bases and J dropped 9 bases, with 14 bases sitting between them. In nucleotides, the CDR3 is TGTGCCAGCAGCCAATCACCACAGGGTGAGCAGTTCTTC. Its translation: CASSQSPQGEQFF.

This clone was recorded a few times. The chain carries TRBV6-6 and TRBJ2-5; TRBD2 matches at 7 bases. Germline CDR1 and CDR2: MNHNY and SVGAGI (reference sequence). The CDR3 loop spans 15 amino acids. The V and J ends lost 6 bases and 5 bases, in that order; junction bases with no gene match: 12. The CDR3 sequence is CASSPGTTVWETQYF. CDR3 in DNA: TGTGCCAGCAGCCCCGGGACTACGGTTTGGGAGACCCAGTACTTC.

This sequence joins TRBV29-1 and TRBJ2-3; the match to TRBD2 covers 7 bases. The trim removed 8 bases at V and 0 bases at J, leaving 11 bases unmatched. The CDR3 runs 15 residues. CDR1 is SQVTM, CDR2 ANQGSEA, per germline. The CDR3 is CSLVDTSASTDTQYF. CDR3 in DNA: TGCAGCCTCGTAGATACTAGCGCTAGCACAGATACGCAGTATTTT.